This TCR beta chain comes out of a study of TIL therapy for anti-PD-1-resistant metastatic lung cancer. Study context: Median tumor PD-L1 proportion score was about 6.6%.

The libraries were made with immunoSEQ v3. Libraries were sequenced to around 2 million read pairs (survey) or about 5-6 million (deep). Assay used: immunoSEQ multiplex PCR; TCRdb lists only in-frame clones, some missing. The repertoire holds 50,000 to 65,000 clones, with more than 80% as singletons. The time point is: pre-treatment sample, taken before nivolumab and TIL therapy. Germline lookup yields CDR1 LNHDA and CDR2 SQIVND (reference sequence). Trimming removed 5 bases from V and 4 bases from J, with 17 bases in between. The CDR3 has 15 residues. This TCR came from a person between 25 and 79 years old with non-small cell lung cancer. This chain connects TRBV19 to TRBJ2-5, with a possible D match to TRBD2 (5 bases). Sample: blood, taken at baseline. In nucleotides, the CDR3 is TGTGCCAGTAGTCCTTCCCAGACTAAGGGAGAGACCCAGTACTTC. Translating gives CASSPSQTKGETQYF. Full variable domain (rest looked up from reference TRBV19 and TRBJ2-5): DGGITQSPKYLFRKEGQNVTLSCEQNLNHDAMYWYRQDPGQGLRLIYYSQIVNDFQKGDIAEGYSVSREKKESFPLTVTSAQKNPTAFYLCASSPSQTKGETQYFGPGTRLLVL.